The next 6 T cell receptor beta chains were all read from a single sample in a study of blood T cells in healthy people across ages. Sample-barcoded 5' priming and a J-beta primer mix drove a second PCR of roughly 7 to 11 cycles. Each CDR3 protein is one row after TCRdb ran MiXCR on the 5' RACE reads. This table has some 730,000 distinct CDR3 sequences, about a fifth appearing once. Source material: blood. Source of these receptors: a man in his 70s in good health.

This clonotype was seen only a few times. The gene calls are TRBV29-1 and TRBJ1-1; D is perhaps TRBD1 (5 bases). Germline CDR1 reads SQVTM; CDR2 reads ANQGSEA. V was pared by 4 bases and J by 0 bases, with 12 bases between. The CDR3 sequence is 14 residues long. For the CDR3, the DNA is TGCAGCGTTGTGGCAGGGACCATGAACACTGAAGCTTTCTTT. It yields the protein CSVVAGTMNTEAFF. Full variable domain (rest looked up from reference TRBV29-1 and TRBJ1-1): SAVISQKPSRDICQRGTSLTIQCQVDSQVTMMFWYRQQPGQSLTLIATANQGSEATYESGFVIDKFPISRPNLTFSTLTVSNMSPEDSSIYLCSVVAGTMNTEAFFGQGTRLTVV.

This clonotype has a handful of counts. The chain couples TRBV11-2 to TRBJ2-3, with a possible D match to TRBD2 (6 bases). CDR1 is SGHAT and CDR2 is FQNNGV in the germline V gene. With 5 bases removed from V and 4 bases from J, the gap between germline ends came to 13 bases. The CDR3 totals 14 residues. For the CDR3, the DNA is TGTGCCAGCAGCGACCAAGCGGGCGCAGATACGCAGTATTTT. Its translation is CASSDQAGADTQYF.

In this sample, this clonotype turned up a few times. The CDR3 sequence: CASSSTTGGLAGQTQYF. CDR3 nucleotide sequence: TGTGCCAGCAGTTCCACTACGGGGGGACTAGCGGGGCAGACCCAGTACTTC. V and J are TRBV28 and TRBJ2-5, with 13 positions matching TRBD2. The CDR3 is made up of 17 amino acids. Germline values: CDR1 MDHEN, CDR2 SYDVKM. V gave up 4 bases and J gave up 6 bases; unmatched junction bases: 11.

This clonotype was recorded a few times. The genes are TRBV18 and TRBJ2-5; D gene ambiguous. The CDR3 loop spans 12 amino acids. Trimming stripped 2 bases from V and 3 bases from J, with 4 bases between. Germline CDR1 reads KGHSH; CDR2 reads LQKENI. CDR3 nucleotides: TGTGCCAGCTCACCAAGTAAAGAGACCCAGTACTTC. Residues: CASSPSKETQYF.

This clonotype was detected only a few times. CDR3 bases: TGCAGGCCGACGGCAACCTACGAGCAGTACGTC. This gives the protein CRPTATYEQYV. This sequence joins TRBV29-1 and TRBJ2-7, with D uncertain. The CDR3 has 11 amino acids. The germline V gene encodes CDR1 SQVTM and CDR2 ANQGSEA.

V gene TRBV24-1 combines with J gene TRBJ2-3; TRBD2 agrees at 7 bases. The CDR3 covers 17 residues. Germline CDR1 is KGHDR and CDR2 is SFDVKD. Trimming removed 5 bases from V and 1 base from J; junction bases left unmatched: 11. The CDR3 here is CATSARGGGLRTDTQYF. CDR3 bases: TGTGCCACCAGTGCCCGTGGTGGGGGACTACGCACAGATACGCAGTATTTT.